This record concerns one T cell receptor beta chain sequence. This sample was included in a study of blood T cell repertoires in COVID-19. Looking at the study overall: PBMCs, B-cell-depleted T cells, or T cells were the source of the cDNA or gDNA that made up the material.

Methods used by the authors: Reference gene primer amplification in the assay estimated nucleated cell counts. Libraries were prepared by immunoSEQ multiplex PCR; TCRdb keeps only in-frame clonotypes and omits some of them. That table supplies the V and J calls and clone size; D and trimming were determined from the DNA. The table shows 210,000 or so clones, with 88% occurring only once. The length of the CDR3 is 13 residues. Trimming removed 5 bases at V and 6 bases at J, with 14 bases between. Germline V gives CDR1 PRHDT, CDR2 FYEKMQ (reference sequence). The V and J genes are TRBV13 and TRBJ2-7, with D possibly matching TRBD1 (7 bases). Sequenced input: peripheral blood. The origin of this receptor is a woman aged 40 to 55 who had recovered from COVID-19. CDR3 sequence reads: CASSPRQGLEQYF. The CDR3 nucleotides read TGTGCCAGCAGCCCGAGACAGGGACTCGAGCAGTACTTC.